These 27 T cell receptor beta chains were sequenced from one sample in a study of blood T cells in healthy people across ages. A second PCR of 7 to 11 cycles used a sample-barcoded 5' primer and a J-beta primer mix. TCRdb analysed the 5' RACE reads with MiXCR anew, one entry per CDR3 protein. The table includes hundreds of thousands of distinct CDR3 sequences, around 25% detected once. These data also featured in a second study, about T cells of mothers and their children.

The sequencing sample was made of blood. Receptors were obtained from a boy between 10 and 17 years old in good health.

V usage is TRBV20-1 and J usage is TRBJ2-3, with no clear D. The germline CDR1 and CDR2 sequences are DFQATT and SNEGSKA (reference sequence). The CDR3 spans 15 residues. The ends were cut back, 6 bases at V and 6 bases at J, with 22 bases in the middle. The chain's CDR3 is CSAHSGLVTADTQYF. In DNA, the CDR3 is TGCAGTGCGCATTCCGGCCTAGTCACGGCCGATACGCAGTATTTT.

The chain uses TRBV7-9 and TRBJ1-2; possibly TRBD1 for D (6 bases). Germline V gene sequence: CDR1 SEHNR, CDR2 FQNEAQ (reference sequence). V was cut by 5 bases and J by 6 bases, with 16 bases left in between. The CDR3 runs 14 residues. In nucleotides, the CDR3 is TGTGCCAGCAGCCAAATAGCCCAGGGGAATGGCTACACCTTC. This gives the protein CASSQIAQGNGYTF.

The V gene is TRBV11-2, the J gene TRBJ1-2, with 10 bases matching TRBD1. The V gene end was trimmed by 5 bases and the J gene end by 4 bases; junction bases not matched to a gene: 16. The V gene's germline CDR1 is SGHAT and CDR2 FQNNGV. The CDR3 spans 18 residues. CDR3 coding DNA: TGTGCCAGCAGCCCAGTGCGTCCGGGACAGGGGCCCAGCTATGGCTACACCTTC. The encoded protein is CASSPVRPGQGPSYGYTF.

This clonotype appeared once. For the CDR3, the DNA is TGCAGTGCTAGTCGGGTAGCGGGAGGAAAAAATGAGCAGTTCTTC. This gives the protein CSASRVAGGKNEQFF. The chain uses TRBV20-1 and TRBJ2-1, with 10 bases identical to TRBD2. This CDR3 is built from 15 residues. V lost 3 bases, J lost 7 bases, and 9 bases stayed unmatched. Germline CDR1 reads DFQATT; CDR2 reads SNEGSKA (reference sequence).

The rearrangement joins TRBV20-1 to TRBJ2-5; possible D gene TRBD1, 6 bases. Per germline, CDR1 DFQATT and CDR2 SNEGSKA (reference sequence). This CDR3 is built from 13 residues. V was clipped by 3 bases and J by 2 bases, with 10 bases between them. The CDR3 region is CSASKQGQETQYF. Here the CDR3 DNA reads TGCAGTGCTAGTAAACAGGGTCAAGAGACCCAGTACTTC.

J is TRBJ2-3 and V is TRBV6-6, with no clear D. V gave up 5 bases and J gave up 5 bases, with 20 bases separating them. Germline assignment: CDR1 MNHNY and CDR2 SVGAGI (reference sequence). The CDR3 totals 16 residues. CDR3 region: CASSSRGRAGIDTQYF. CDR3 DNA sequence: TGTGCCAGCAGTAGTCGCGGCCGGGCTGGTATAGATACGCAGTATTTT.

This clonotype was detected a few times. This sequence joins TRBV20-1 and TRBJ2-7; 7 positions agree with TRBD2. Germline CDR1 reads DFQATT; CDR2 reads SNEGSKA (reference sequence). The CDR3 runs to 18 residues. V shed 6 bases, J shed 1 base, and the junction held 21 bases outside the gene matches. The CDR3 DNA reads as TGCAGTGCGCAGGATACAGCCACAATTAGCGGGTTATCCTACGAGCAGTACTTC. It translates to CSAQDTATISGLSYEQYF.

Here the CDR3 DNA reads TGCGCCAGCAGCCAATTTGTGACAGGGGCCTCCGGGAACACTGAAGCTTTCTTT. This sequence encodes CASSQFVTGASGNTEAFF. The chain is built from TRBV4-3 and TRBJ1-1; TRBD1 aligns across 8 bases. The J segment lost 1 base and the V segment lost 2 bases, leaving 12 bases of the junction unmatched. This CDR3 contains 18 residues. Germline V gene lookup returns CDR1 LGHNA and CDR2 YSLEER.

The sample holds a few counts of this clonotype. The rearrangement links TRBV7-2 to TRBJ1-2; tentative D call: TRBD1 (5 bases). V lost 5 bases to trimming and J lost 6 bases, with 16 bases between them. Germline V lookup: CDR1 SGHTA, CDR2 FQGNSA. The CDR3 sequence is 14 residues long. DNA of the CDR3: TGTGCCAGCAGCCAGACCGGGAGGGGAAATGGCTACACCTTC. This gives the protein CASSQTGRGNGYTF.

This clonotype showed up just a few times. The CDR3 coding sequence is TGTGCCAGCAGCTTCAGCGGGAGTGGAAATGAGCAGTTCTTC. Protein: CASSFSGSGNEQFF. This sequence joins TRBV7-3 and TRBJ2-1; TRBD2 matches 8 bases. CDR1 is SGHTA and CDR2 is FQGTGA in the germline V gene. This CDR3 region has 14 residues. V lost 3 bases and J lost 7; bases outside the gene matches: 5.

A remark on this clonotype: An end of the junction does not agree with germline; a read error may underlie this. The chain links TRBV27 to TRBJ2-3; D is possibly TRBD2 (5 bases). The germline V gene has CDR1 MNHEY and CDR2 SMNVEV (reference sequence). The CDR3 loop spans 14 amino acids. The CDR3, as DNA: TGTGTCAGCAGTTTCCAGAGGGTAACAGATACGCAGTATTTT. Amino acid sequence: CVSSFQRVTDTQYF.

Here the CDR3 DNA reads TGTGCCAGCAGCCGACAGGGGGCGCTCGGCTACACCTTC. Translating it yields CASSRQGALGYTF. The rearrangement joins TRBV21-1 to TRBJ1-2; the D call TRBD1 from the table was never checked on the DNA. TRBV21-1 is an annotated pseudogene. This CDR3 contains 13 residues.

This clonotype was counted only a few times. The chain uses TRBV28 and TRBJ2-3; the match to TRBD2 covers 8 bases. The ends lost 6 bases at V and 2 bases at J; junction bases unmatched: 7. Germline V gene lookup returns CDR1 MDHEN and CDR2 SYDVKM. This CDR3 spans 15 amino acids. DNA for the CDR3: TGTGCCAGCAGCTCCGGGACTAGGGCCACAGATACGCAGTATTTT. Translated, it gives CASSSGTRATDTQYF. The full variable domain, in which reference TRBV28 and TRBJ2-3 provide the parts outside the CDR3, is DVKVTQSSRYLVKRTGEKVFLECVQDMDHENMFWYRQDPGLGLRLIYFSYDVKMKEKGDIPEGYSVSREKKERFSLILESASTNQTSMYLCASSSGTRATDTQYFGPGTRLTVL.

V gene TRBV27 combines with J gene TRBJ1-2; 8 bases are shared with TRBD1. The germline CDR1 and CDR2 sequences are MNHEY and SMNVEV (reference sequence). After removal of 3 bases from V and 7 bases from J, the junction contained 7 bases not matched to a gene. The CDR3 runs to 14 residues. The CDR3 here is CASSLVAGGFGYTF. The CDR3 DNA reads TGTGCCAGCAGTTTGGTGGCAGGGGGCTTTGGCTACACCTTC.

This clonotype has more than one count but fewer than ten. V is TRBV12-3 or TRBV12-4 and J is TRBJ1-1; D remains unclear. Between the trimmed V and J ends, which lost 6 bases and 3 bases, there was a span of 14 bases. The length of the CDR3 is 14 residues. CDR3 DNA: TGTGCCAGCAGCCCCAGTGCGGGGTACACTGAAGCTTTCTTT. It is translated as CASSPSAGYTEAFF.

Notes on this clonotype: At one end, the junction sequence differs from germline, possibly due to a read error. This chain uses TRBV7-7 with TRBJ2-5; D is possibly TRBD1 or TRBD2 (5 bases each). Germline CDR1 reads SSHAT; CDR2 reads FNYEAQ (reference sequence). This CDR3 comprises 16 residues. CDR3 sequence: CASSSLRDPEPETQYF. CDR3 nucleotides: TGTGCTAGCAGTTCTCTCCGGGACCCCGAGCCAGAGACCCAGTACTTC. Variable domain in full (rest from reference TRBV7-7 and TRBJ2-5): GAGVSQSPRYKVTKRGQDVTLRCDPISSHATLYWYQQALGQGPEFLTYFNYEAQPDKSGLPSDRFSAERPEGSISTLTIQRTEQRDSAMYRCASSSLRDPEPETQYFGPGTRLLVL.

This clonotype was seen a handful of times. This sequence joins TRBV20-1 and TRBJ2-4; D not resolved. Germline assignment: CDR1 DFQATT and CDR2 SNEGSKA (reference sequence). The CDR3 length is 13 residues. V lost 0 bases and J lost 1, with 4 bases in between. Here the CDR3 reads CSAREEAKNIQYF. The CDR3 DNA sequence: TGCAGTGCTAGAGAAGAGGCCAAAAACATTCAGTACTTC.

The J gene is TRBJ1-2, the V gene TRBV6-1; 7 bases are shared with TRBD1. CDR3 length: 15 amino acids. Germline V gene sequence: CDR1 MNHNS, CDR2 SASEGT. Germline trimming cut 1 base from V and 7 bases from J; bases unmatched to any gene: 9. The CDR3 bases are TGTGCCAGCAGTGAAGGGTCGGCAGGGGGTAGTGGCTACACCTTC. This sequence encodes CASSEGSAGGSGYTF.

In this sample, this clonotype turned up a few times. CDR3 in DNA: TGCGCCAGCAGCCACCTCTTCGGGGCTAGCGGGAACGAGCAGTACTTC. This codes for CASSHLFGASGNEQYF. The chain employs TRBV4-1 and TRBJ2-7; 9 bases are a match to TRBD2. The CDR3 runs 16 residues. CDR1 is MGHRA and CDR2 is YSYEKL in the germline V gene. V shed 3 bases and J 5 bases; nucleotides not matched to a gene: 11.

This clonotype was counted only a few times. This chain joins TRBV10-3 and TRBJ2-5; tentatively, D is TRBD2 (7 bases). V was shortened by 3 bases and J by 5 bases, with 16 bases between the two germline ends. Germline V lookup: CDR1 ENHRY, CDR2 SYGVKD. The length of the CDR3 is 15 residues. The CDR3 protein is CAISDLRGGEETQYF. In DNA form, the CDR3 reads TGTGCCATCAGTGACCTTAGGGGGGGCGAGGAGACCCAGTACTTC.

In its sample, this clonotype was seen a few times. The chain recombines TRBV13 with TRBJ1-4, with 8 bases fitting TRBD1. CDR1 and CDR2 (germline): PRHDT, FYEKMQ (reference sequence). The CDR3 is 14 amino acids. After removal of 5 bases from V and 8 bases from J, the junction contained 7 bases not matched to a gene. CDR3 sequence: CASSLRGQEEKLFF. The CDR3 coding sequence is TGTGCCAGCAGCCTCAGGGGGCAGGAGGAAAAACTGTTTTTT.

The chain employs TRBV25-1 and TRBJ1-1; D uncertain. The V end was cut by 3 bases, the J end by 3 bases, with 11 bases between. The CDR3 extends over 14 amino acids. Per the germline V gene, CDR1 is MGHDK and CDR2 is SYGVNS. The CDR3 region has the DNA TGTGCCAGCAGTGACTGGGAGTTCGACACTGAAGCTTTCTTT. It codes for CASSDWEFDTEAFF.

This clonotype was seen a handful of times. The rearrangement links TRBV29-1 to TRBJ1-1, with unresolved D. Germline loops: CDR1 SQVTM, CDR2 ANQGSEA. The V and J ends lost 4 bases and 0 bases respectively, with 3 bases between them. This CDR3 contains 11 residues. CDR3 protein: CSVVMNTEAFF. In DNA form, the CDR3 reads TGCAGCGTTGTCATGAACACTGAAGCTTTCTTT.

This chain connects TRBV4-1 to TRBJ1-6; no clear D gene. Germline CDR1 and CDR2: MGHRA and YSYEKL. The CDR3 is made up of 17 amino acids. With 3 bases removed from V and 6 bases from J, the gap between germline ends came to 18 bases. The chain's CDR3 is CASSQFADRVGNSPLHF. The CDR3 DNA is TGCGCCAGCAGCCAGTTCGCGGACCGGGTGGGTAATTCACCCCTCCACTTT.

The gene calls are TRBV6-1 and TRBJ1-5; no definite D call. This CDR3 comprises 15 residues. Germline V CDR1 and CDR2: MNHNS, SASEGT. V was shortened by 5 bases and J by 0 bases, with 11 bases between the two germline ends. CDR3 amino acids: CASSQGGYSNQPQHF. For the CDR3, the DNA is TGTGCCAGCAGTCAAGGAGGTTATAGCAATCAGCCCCAGCATTTT.

The chain carries TRBV19 and TRBJ2-5; D is perhaps TRBD2 (5 bases). Judging by the DNA end, TRBJ2-1 fits better; the J call may be wrong. Germline V gene lookup returns CDR1 LNHDA and CDR2 SQIVND (reference sequence). The CDR3 runs to 14 residues. CDR3 protein: CASSPSYGESEQFF. The CDR3 DNA reads as TGTGCCAGTAGTCCCTCATACGGGGAATCAGAGCAGTTCTTC.

Worth noting for this clonotype: With a much larger clone just one base away, this may be a read error. The chain links TRBV11-2 to TRBJ2-7; unclear D gene. Germline V gene data show CDR1 as SGHAT and CDR2 as FQNNGV. V gave up 3 bases and J gave up 3 bases, with 6 bases separating them. The CDR3 consists of 12 residues. Here the CDR3 reads CASSFESYEQYF. The CDR3 DNA sequence: TGTGCCAGCAGCTTCGAAAGCTACGAGCAGTACTTC.